What follows are 21 T cell receptor beta chains derived from one specimen sequenced in a study of T-cell reconstitution after alpha-beta-depleted transplantation in children (dated by TCRdb to the mid-2010s). Preparation of the library involved PCR. TCRdb records Illumina HiSeq 2500 as the sequencer. TCR libraries were prepared with molecular barcoding, using unique molecular identifiers to normalize TCRbeta repertoire quantification. TCRdb cleaned the public reads at Q25 with fastp, built clones with MiXCR and kept in-frame beta chains. When rows share a CDR3 protein, they turn into one entry using the most common DNA and genes. This sample holds approximately 800,000 distinct CDR3 sequences; around 15% were observed only once. The ten largest account for roughly 5% of the sample. Sample treatment or condition, as interpreted from the label and publication: allogeneic hematopoietic cell transplantation with graft depleted of TCRalphabeta T cells and CD19 B cells.

Specimen: PBMCs, mostly from graft donor cells, collected 360 days after TCRalphabeta/CD19-depleted stem cell transplant. These receptors were collected from a male patient younger than 18 who had a stem cell transplant for acute lymphoblastic leukemia, so the T cells may come from the graft donor.

The V and J genes are TRBV7-2 and TRBJ2-2; 8 bases fit TRBD2. The CDR3 length is 17 residues. V dropped 2 bases and J dropped 2; count of bases not matched to a gene: 7. The germline V gene has CDR1 SGHTA and CDR2 FQGNSA. The CDR3 DNA sequence: TGTGCCAGCAGCTTAATGGCTAGCGGGTTTAACACCGGGGAGCTGTTTTTT. As protein: CASSLMASGFNTGELFF.

This clonotype showed up many times. The chain is built from TRBV29-1 and TRBJ2-1; 7 bases line up with TRBD2. V was clipped by 6 bases and J by 3 bases; unmatched bases: 5. Looked up from germline, CDR1 is SQVTM and CDR2 is ANQGSEA. The CDR3 covers 13 residues. The CDR3 reads CSVQSGNYNEQFF. The CDR3 DNA reads as TGCAGCGTACAAAGCGGGAACTACAATGAGCAGTTCTTC.

The chain employs TRBV24-1 and TRBJ2-1, with 13 bases that match TRBD2. This CDR3 has 16 amino acids. Germline trimming cut 5 bases from V and 6 bases from J; bases unmatched to any gene: 6. Germline V gene sequence: CDR1 KGHDR, CDR2 SFDVKD. The CDR3 DNA reads as TGTGCCACCAGTGGGACTAGCGGGAGAAACGGCAATGAGCAGTTCTTC. Its translation: CATSGTSGRNGNEQFF.

This clonotype was seen only a few times. V usage is TRBV3-1 and J usage is TRBJ2-3; TRBD2 aligns across 9 bases. The CDR3 totals 16 residues. From germline, CDR1 is LGHDT and CDR2 YNNKEL (reference sequence). Germline trimming cut 0 bases from V and 3 bases from J; bases unmatched to any gene: 4. Written as DNA, the CDR3 is TGTGCCAGCAGCCAAGATCGCGGGAGGGGGACAGATACGCAGTATTTT. Amino acid sequence: CASSQDRGRGTDTQYF.

There are a few counts of this clonotype. The chain has TRBV7-8 and TRBJ2-7; tentatively, D is TRBD2 (7 bases). Per the germline V gene, CDR1 is SGHVS and CDR2 is FQNEAQ. The CDR3 totals 20 residues. Trimming stripped 5 bases from V and 3 bases from J, with 32 bases between. The CDR3 here is CASSPTGNRAGVKLSYEQYF. CDR3 coding DNA: TGTGCCAGCAGCCCTACAGGGAATCGGGCGGGAGTAAAGTTAAGCTACGAGCAGTACTTC. Variable domain in full (rest from reference TRBV7-8 and TRBJ2-7): GAGVSQSPRYKVAKRGQDVALRCDPISGHVSLFWYQQALGQGPEFLTYFQNEAQLDKSGLPSDRFFAERPEGSVSTLKIQRTQQEDSAVYLCASSPTGNRAGVKLSYEQYFGPGTRLTVT.

This clonotype was seen at least ten times. This chain joins TRBV3-1 and TRBJ2-1; D gene uncertain. The CDR3 is made up of 15 amino acids. Germline V gene data show CDR1 as LGHDT and CDR2 as YNNKEL (reference sequence). V was shortened by 1 base and J by 0 bases, with 7 bases between the two germline ends. Written as DNA, the CDR3 is TGTGCCAGCAGCCAAGTTCTCAGCTCCTACAATGAGCAGTTCTTC. It translates to CASSQVLSSYNEQFF.

The chain uses TRBV5-1 and TRBJ2-1; 11 bases are a match to TRBD2. V trimming: 2 bases; J trimming: 8 bases; junction bases outside the gene matches: 6. Germline CDR1 reads SGHRS; CDR2 reads YFSETQ. This CDR3 contains 15 residues. The CDR3 DNA sequence: TGCGCCAGCAGCTTTACTAGCGGGAGTTCCGATGAGCAGTTCTTC. Translating it yields CASSFTSGSSDEQFF.

This clonotype was counted only a few times. This chain uses TRBV20-1 with TRBJ2-3; D might be TRBD1 or TRBD2, each matching 5 bases. Trimming shortened V by 3 bases and J by 1 base, and 14 bases separated the two germline ends. CDR3 size: 15 residues. CDR1 is DFQATT and CDR2 is SNEGSKA in the germline V gene (reference sequence). The CDR3 DNA reads TGCAGTGCTAGGGCGCCGGGGCGGGGCACAGATACGCAGTATTTT. This gives the protein CSARAPGRGTDTQYF.

This clonotype came up many times. V usage is TRBV12-3 or TRBV12-4 and J usage is TRBJ2-7; TRBD2 matches at 7 bases. V was pared by 3 bases and J by 5 bases, with 13 bases of the junction left unmatched. The CDR3 contains 16 residues. The CDR3 region is CASSFRRGGPKNEQYF. In DNA, the CDR3 is TGTGCCAGCAGTTTTCGGAGGGGAGGGCCGAAGAACGAGCAGTACTTC.

This clonotype was counted once. This sequence joins TRBV29-1 and TRBJ2-7, with D possibly matching TRBD1 (7 bases). This CDR3 is built from 13 residues. Germline values: CDR1 SQVTM, CDR2 ANQGSEA. The ends were cut back, 6 bases at V and 3 bases at J, with 15 bases in the middle. The chain's CDR3 is CSVRRDRGYEQYF. In DNA, the CDR3 is TGCAGCGTCAGGAGGGACAGAGGCTACGAGCAGTACTTC.

This clonotype has a handful of counts. This chain connects TRBV3-1 to TRBJ1-1; D is undetermined. The CDR3 covers 13 residues. Trimming removed 2 bases at V and 5 bases at J, with 9 bases between. Germline values: CDR1 LGHDT, CDR2 YNNKEL (reference sequence). CDR3 amino acids: CASSQLAGTEAFF. For the CDR3, the DNA is TGTGCCAGCAGCCAATTAGCGGGGACTGAAGCTTTCTTT.

V is TRBV5-5 and J is TRBJ1-1; D perhaps matches TRBD1 (5 bases). Germline V gene data show CDR1 as SGHKS and CDR2 as YYEKEE (reference sequence). Trimming stripped 0 bases from V and 4 bases from J, with 19 bases between. The length of the CDR3 is 17 residues. CDR3 DNA sequence: TGTGCCAGCAGCTTGGGTACGGGGTTCCGGGGGAGCACTGAAGCTTTCTTT. Its protein product is CASSLGTGFRGSTEAFF. Full variable domain (remainder filled in from reference TRBV5-5 and TRBJ1-1): DAGVTQSPTHLIKTRGQQVTLRCSPISGHKSVSWYQQVLGQGPQFIFQYYEKEERGRGNFPDRFSARQFPNYSSELNVNALLLGDSALYLCASSLGTGFRGSTEAFFGQGTRLTVV.

This chain links TRBV6-2 or TRBV6-3 with TRBJ2-3; D possibly corresponds to TRBD2 (5 bases). The CDR3 length is 18 residues. Trimming stripped 0 bases from V and 1 base from J, with 17 bases between. Germline V CDR1 and CDR2: MNHEY, SVGEGT. CDR3 nucleotide sequence: TGTGCCAGCAGTTACTCGTCGGGGTTGACTTCTGGCACAGATACGCAGTATTTT. Its translation: CASSYSSGLTSGTDTQYF.

This clonotype was counted ten times or more. This chain joins TRBV12-3 or TRBV12-4 and TRBJ2-1; 7 bases map to TRBD2. J was trimmed by 6 bases and V by 6 bases; bases with no gene match: 20. The CDR3 contains 18 residues. Here the CDR3 DNA reads TGTGCCAGCAGGCCTCAGGGACTATCACCAACTTCGGGCAATGAGCAGTTCTTC. As protein: CASRPQGLSPTSGNEQFF.

The J gene is TRBJ2-5, the V gene TRBV20-1, with D perhaps being TRBD1 or TRBD2 (5 bases each). Deletions cut 8 bases from V and 0 bases from J, with 16 bases between. The CDR3 length is 14 residues. The germline CDR1 and CDR2 sequences are DFQATT and SNEGSKA (reference sequence). The CDR3 nucleotides are TGCAGTCCTCCGATGGGACCGTACCAAGAGACCCAGTACTTC. Translated, it gives CSPPMGPYQETQYF.

This clonotype was recorded at least ten times. The rearrangement uses TRBV9 and TRBJ2-7; 7 bases fit TRBD1. CDR3 length: 14 residues. Trimming cost V 3 bases and J 3 bases; bases outside gene matches: 6. Germline-derived CDR1 and CDR2 are SGDLS and YYNGEE. Here the CDR3 reads CASSAMTGFYEQYF. The CDR3 coding sequence is TGTGCCAGCAGCGCCATGACAGGGTTCTACGAGCAGTACTTC.

This clonotype was picked up a small number of times. The chain couples TRBV24-1 to TRBJ2-2, with 9 bases matching TRBD2. V lost 5 bases and J lost 6; bases outside the gene matches: 21. This CDR3 is built from 20 residues. The V gene's germline CDR1 is KGHDR and CDR2 SFDVKD. CDR3 residues: CATSAPAGGHQAGGSGELFF. The CDR3 coding sequence is TGTGCCACCAGTGCCCCGGCCGGGGGGCACCAAGCGGGAGGATCCGGGGAGCTGTTTTTT.

In this sample, this clonotype turned up a few times. The DNA of the CDR3 is TGTGCCAGCAGCTTAGCGGGGGGGATTAGCGGGGAGTACGAGCAGTACTTC. Residues: CASSLAGGISGEYEQYF. The V call is TRBV7-8, the J call TRBJ2-7, with 8 bases fitting TRBD2. Germline values: CDR1 SGHVS, CDR2 FQNEAQ. Germline trimming cut 0 bases from V and 4 bases from J; bases unmatched to any gene: 11. This CDR3 comprises 17 residues.

This clonotype was detected many times. DNA of the CDR3: TGCGCCAGCAGCTTGTCCAGCGGGAGTACGAATGAGCAGTTCTTC. Amino acid sequence: CASSLSSGSTNEQFF. J is TRBJ2-1 and V is TRBV5-1; 8 bases agree with TRBD2. Germline V gene data show CDR1 as SGHRS and CDR2 as YFSETQ. The length of the CDR3 is 15 residues. After removal of 1 base from V and 7 bases from J, the junction contained 7 bases not matched to a gene.

This clonotype turned up a few times. V gene TRBV5-1 combines with J gene TRBJ1-1; weak D call: TRBD1 (5 bases). The ends were cut back, 2 bases at V and 6 bases at J, with 14 bases in the middle. The CDR3 extends over 14 amino acids. CDR1 SGHRS and CDR2 YFSETQ come from the germline V gene. The CDR3 protein is CASSFWVGVSEAFF. The CDR3 DNA sequence: TGCGCCAGCAGCTTTTGGGTGGGGGTTTCTGAAGCTTTCTTT. The full variable domain, in which reference TRBV5-1 and TRBJ1-1 provide the parts outside the CDR3, is KAGVTQTPRYLIKTRGQQVTLSCSPISGHRSVSWYQQTPGQGLQFLFEYFSETQRNKGNFPGRFSGRQFSNSRSEMNVSTLELGDSALYLCASSFWVGVSEAFFGQGTRLTVV.

There are a few counts of this clonotype. This chain connects TRBV4-1 to TRBJ2-3; D call uncertain. The CDR3 contains 13 residues. V was shortened by 1 base and J by 3 bases, with 5 bases between the two germline ends. Looked up from germline, CDR1 is MGHRA and CDR2 is YSYEKL. The CDR3 spells CASSQVVTDTQYF. CDR3 bases: TGCGCCAGCAGCCAAGTGGTGACAGATACGCAGTATTTT.